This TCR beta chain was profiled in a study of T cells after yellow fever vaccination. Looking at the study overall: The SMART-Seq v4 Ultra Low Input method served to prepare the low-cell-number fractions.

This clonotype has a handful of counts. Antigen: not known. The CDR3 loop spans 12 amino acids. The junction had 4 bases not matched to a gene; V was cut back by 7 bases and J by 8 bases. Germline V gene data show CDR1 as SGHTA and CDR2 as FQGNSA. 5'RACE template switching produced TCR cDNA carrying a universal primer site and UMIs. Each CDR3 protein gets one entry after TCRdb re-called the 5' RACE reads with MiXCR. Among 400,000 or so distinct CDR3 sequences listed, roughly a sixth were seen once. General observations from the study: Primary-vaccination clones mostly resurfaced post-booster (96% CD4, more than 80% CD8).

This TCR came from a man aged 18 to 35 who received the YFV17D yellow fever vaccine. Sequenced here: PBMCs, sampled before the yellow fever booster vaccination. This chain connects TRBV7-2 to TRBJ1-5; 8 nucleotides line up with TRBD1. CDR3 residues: CASTTTGEPQHF. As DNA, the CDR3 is TGTGCCAGCACAACGACAGGGGAGCCCCAGCATTTT. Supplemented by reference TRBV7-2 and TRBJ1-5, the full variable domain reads GAGVSQSPSNKVTEKGKDVELRCDPISGHTALYWYRQSLGQGLEFLIYFQGNSAPDKSGLPSDRFSAERTGGSVSTLTIQRTQQEDSAVYLCASTTTGEPQHFGDGTRLSIL.